The clone carrying this TCR beta chain shows up as large by frequency. Its antigen is still unknown. Here immunoSEQ multiplex PCR was the method, and the copy in TCRdb shows in-frame clones only, minus some. The listing contains around 420 clones. The CDR3 consists of 15 residues. No DNA is recorded. Germline loops: CDR1 SGHRS, CDR2 YFSETQ. Median age roughly 10 years (2.4-22.9); median disease duration about 7 years (0.2-19.1). This sample stems from a study of synovial regulatory T cells in juvenile arthritis. Study-level information: Six or seven patients were on methotrexate and three were untreated. Study-wide points: Synovial Treg CDR3 sequences overlapped more with iaTregs than other circulating Tregs. Blood Treg cells that were inflammation-associated showed lower TCR diversity than other blood Treg cells. Largely private between patients, iaTreg TCR repertoires showed partial overlap with synovial Teff and blood CPL repertoires.

Sequenced input: Treg cells from blood. Documented subset: HLA-DR+ inflammation-associated blood Treg cells. The gene calls are TRBV5-1 and TRBJ2-2; TCRdb selects TRBD2, and the lack of DNA leaves this call unchecked. The sequence was obtained from a donor younger than 30 with juvenile idiopathic arthritis. The CDR3: CASSPTSGFTGELFF. Supplemented by reference TRBV5-1 and TRBJ2-2, the full variable domain reads KAGVTQTPRYLIKTRGQQVTLSCSPISGHRSVSWYQQTPGQGLQFLFEYFSETQRNKGNFPGRFSGRQFSNSRSEMNVSTLELGDSALYLCASSPTSGFTGELFFGEGSRLTVL.